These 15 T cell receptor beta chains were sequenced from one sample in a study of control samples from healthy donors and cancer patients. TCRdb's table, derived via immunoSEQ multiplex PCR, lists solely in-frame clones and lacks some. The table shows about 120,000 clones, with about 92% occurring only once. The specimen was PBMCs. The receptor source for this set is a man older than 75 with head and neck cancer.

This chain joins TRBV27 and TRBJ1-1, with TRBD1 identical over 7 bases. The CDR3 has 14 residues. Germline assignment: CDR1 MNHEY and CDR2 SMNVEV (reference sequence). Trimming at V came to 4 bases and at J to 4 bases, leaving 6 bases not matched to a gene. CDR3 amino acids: CASSSRTGVTEAFF. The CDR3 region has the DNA TGTGCCAGCAGTTCGCGCACAGGGGTCACTGAAGCTTTCTTT.

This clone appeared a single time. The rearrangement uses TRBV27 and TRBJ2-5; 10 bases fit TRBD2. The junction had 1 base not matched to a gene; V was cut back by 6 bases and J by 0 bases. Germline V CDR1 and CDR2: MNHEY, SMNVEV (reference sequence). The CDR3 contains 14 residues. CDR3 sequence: CASRLAGYQETQYF. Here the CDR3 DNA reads TGTGCCAGCAGACTAGCGGGGTACCAAGAGACCCAGTACTTC.

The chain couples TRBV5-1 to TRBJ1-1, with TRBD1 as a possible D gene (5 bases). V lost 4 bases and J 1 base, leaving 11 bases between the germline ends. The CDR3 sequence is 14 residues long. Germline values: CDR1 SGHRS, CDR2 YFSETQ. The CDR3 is CASSRGNTNTEAFF. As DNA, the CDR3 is TGCGCCAGCAGCAGGGGTAATACGAACACTGAAGCTTTCTTT.

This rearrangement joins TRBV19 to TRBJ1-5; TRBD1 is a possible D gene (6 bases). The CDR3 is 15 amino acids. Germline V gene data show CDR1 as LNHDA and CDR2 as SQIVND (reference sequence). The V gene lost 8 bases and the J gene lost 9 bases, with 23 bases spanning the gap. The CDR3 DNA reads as TGTGCCAGTCTAGACAGGTCGGGGGCCCAAGGGCCCCAGCATTTT. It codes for CASLDRSGAQGPQHF.

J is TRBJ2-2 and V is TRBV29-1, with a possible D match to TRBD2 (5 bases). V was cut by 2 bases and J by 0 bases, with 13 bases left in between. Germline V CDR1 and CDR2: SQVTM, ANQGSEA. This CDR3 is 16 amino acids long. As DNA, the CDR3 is TGCAGCGTTGAAAGCCGTCGGGGTCCGAACACCGGGGAGCTGTTTTTT. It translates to CSVESRRGPNTGELFF.

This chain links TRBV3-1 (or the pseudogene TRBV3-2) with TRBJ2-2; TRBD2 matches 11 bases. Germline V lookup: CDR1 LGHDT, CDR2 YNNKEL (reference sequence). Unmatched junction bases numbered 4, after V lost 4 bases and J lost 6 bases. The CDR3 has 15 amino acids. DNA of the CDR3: TGTGCCAGCAGCCTCAGGGGACTAGCGGCCGGGGAGCTGTTTTTT. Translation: CASSLRGLAAGELFF.

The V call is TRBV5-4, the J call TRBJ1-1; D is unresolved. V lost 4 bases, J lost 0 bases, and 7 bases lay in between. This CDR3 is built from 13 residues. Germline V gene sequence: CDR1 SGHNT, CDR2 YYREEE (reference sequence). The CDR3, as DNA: TGTGCCAGCAGCGCGACACTGAACACTGAAGCTTTCTTT. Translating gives CASSATLNTEAFF.

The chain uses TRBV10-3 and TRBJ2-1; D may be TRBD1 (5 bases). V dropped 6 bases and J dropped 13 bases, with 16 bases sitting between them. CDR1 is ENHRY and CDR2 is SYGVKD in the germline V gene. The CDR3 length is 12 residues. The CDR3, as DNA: TGTGCCATCAGCGCCCCAAGACAGCTACAGTTCTTC. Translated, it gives CAISAPRQLQFF.

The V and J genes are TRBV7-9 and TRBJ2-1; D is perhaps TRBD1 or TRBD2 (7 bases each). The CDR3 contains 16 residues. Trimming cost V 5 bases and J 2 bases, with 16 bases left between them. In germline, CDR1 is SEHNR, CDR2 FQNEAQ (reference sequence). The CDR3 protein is CASSPGGAGAYNEQFF. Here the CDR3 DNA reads TGTGCCAGCAGCCCAGGGGGGGCGGGAGCCTACAATGAGCAGTTCTTC.

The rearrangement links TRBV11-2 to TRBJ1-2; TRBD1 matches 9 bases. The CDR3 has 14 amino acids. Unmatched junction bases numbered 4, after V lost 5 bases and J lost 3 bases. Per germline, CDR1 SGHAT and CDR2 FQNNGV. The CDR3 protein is CASSADRGDYGYTF. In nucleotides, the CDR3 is TGTGCCAGCAGCGCAGACAGGGGGGACTATGGCTACACCTTC.

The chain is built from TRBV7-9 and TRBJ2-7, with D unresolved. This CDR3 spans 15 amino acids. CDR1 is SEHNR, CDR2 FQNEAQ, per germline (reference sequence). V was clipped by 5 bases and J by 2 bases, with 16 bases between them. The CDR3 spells CASSAITGVAYEQYF. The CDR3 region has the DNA TGTGCCAGCAGCGCCATAACCGGCGTTGCCTACGAGCAGTACTTC.

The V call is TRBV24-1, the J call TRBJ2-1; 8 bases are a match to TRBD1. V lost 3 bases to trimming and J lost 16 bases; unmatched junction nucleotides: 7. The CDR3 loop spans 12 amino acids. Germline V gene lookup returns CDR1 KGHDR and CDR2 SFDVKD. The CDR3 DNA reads TGTGCCACCAGTGATCTCCGGGACAGGCGTTTCTTC. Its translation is CATSDLRDRRFF.

The chain's CDR3 is CASSQRLAGGPHEQFF. Here the CDR3 DNA reads TGCGCCAGCAGCCAGCGACTAGCGGGAGGGCCCCATGAGCAGTTCTTC. V gene TRBV4-1 combines with J gene TRBJ2-1; 14 nucleotides match TRBD2. CDR1 and CDR2 (germline): MGHRA, YSYEKL. The CDR3 covers 16 residues. J gave up 8 bases and V 3 bases, and 6 bases lay outside the gene matches.

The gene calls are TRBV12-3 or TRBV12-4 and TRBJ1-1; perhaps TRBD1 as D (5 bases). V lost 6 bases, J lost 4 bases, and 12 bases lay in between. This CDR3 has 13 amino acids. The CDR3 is CASRLREVTEAFF. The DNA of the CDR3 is TGTGCCAGCAGACTCAGGGAGGTCACTGAAGCTTTCTTT.

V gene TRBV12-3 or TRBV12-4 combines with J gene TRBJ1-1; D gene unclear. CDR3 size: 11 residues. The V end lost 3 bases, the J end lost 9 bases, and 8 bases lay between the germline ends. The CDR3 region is CASSFGRKAFF. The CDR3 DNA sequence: TGTGCCAGCAGTTTCGGCAGGAAAGCTTTCTTT.